Listed below are T cell receptor beta chains from one sample, sequenced in a study of CD8+ T cells in alopecia areata. Sequencing was performed with immunoSEQ multiplex PCR; in TCRdb, only in-frame clones are kept and a portion is missing. The sample lists 130,000 to 150,000 clones, 51% seen once, with over 0.75% in the top ten. Sequenced here: CD4+ T cells sorted from blood, sampled at week 0. Receptor source: a human donor with alopecia areata. CDR3s include the opening cysteine and the closing phenylalanine or tryptophan. The D gene is left open where the match is weak. Expanded clones get a size class; other rows say once, few or many, or leave the size out.

TRBV7-3,TRBD1,few,TRBJ2-6,CASSPEQGALTF,TGTGCCAGCAGCCCTGAACAGGGGGCCCTGACTTTC
TRBV4-1,TRBD1,-,TRBJ1-2,CASSPQDREGGYTF,TGCGCCAGCAGCCCTCAAGACAGGGAGGGAGGCTACACCTTC
TRBV9,TRBD2,-,TRBJ2-1,CASSVVLAGGEEQFF,TGTGCCAGCAGCGTAGTACTAGCGGGAGGGGAAGAGCAGTTCTTC
TRBV29-1,-,-,TRBJ2-7,CSRRRPGEYF,TGCAGCCGAAGGCGGCCTGGGGAGTACTTC
TRBV2,-,-,TRBJ2-4,CASSGQENIQYF,TGTGCCAGCAGTGGGCAGGAGAACATTCAGTACTTC
TRBV2,-,-,TRBJ2-5,CASSGETQYF,TGTGCCAGCAGTGGTGAGACCCAGTACTTC
TRBV5-5,TRBD1,few,TRBJ1-2,CASSPGTGLGGYTF,TGTGCCAGCAGCCCCGGGACAGGGCTCGGTGGCTACACCTTC
TRBV11-1,-,-,TRBJ2-3,CASSPSFTQYF,TGTGCCAGCAGCCCTTCCTTTACGCAGTATTTT
TRBV7-9,-,once,TRBJ1-2,CASDREVYGYTF,TGTGCCAGCGACCGGGAGGTCTATGGCTACACCTTC
TRBV11-3,-,once,TRBJ2-2,CASSSPTKTGELFF,TGTGCCAGCAGCTCGCCGACAAAAACCGGGGAGCTGTTTTTT
TRBV29-1,-,few,TRBJ2-5,CSVGVSAETQYF,TGCAGCGTGGGGGTTTCAGCGGAGACCCAGTACTTC
TRBV15,-,-,TRBJ2-5,CATSWRDSGWRETQYF,TGTGCCACCAGCTGGAGGGACAGCGGATGGCGGGAGACCCAGTACTTC
TRBV19,-,-,TRBJ1-2,CATGGRHFYGYTF,TGTGCCACGGGGGGGAGACACTTCTATGGCTACACCTTC
TRBV7-2,-,-,TRBJ2-1,CASSTGWASGGAEQFF,TGTGCCAGCAGCACAGGGTGGGCTAGCGGAGGGGCTGAGCAGTTCTTC
TRBV5-6,-,few,TRBJ2-4,CASSFRGRLAKNIQYF,TGTGCCAGCAGCTTCAGGGGACGATTGGCCAAAAACATTCAGTACTTC
TRBV11-2,TRBD2,few,TRBJ2-2,CASSPRGGQTANTGELFF,TGTGCCAGCAGCCCGCGGGGGGGCCAGACAGCGAACACCGGGGAGCTGTTTTTT
TRBV30,-,few,TRBJ1-1,CAWSTRGTSEAFF,TGTGCCTGGAGTACGAGGGGGACATCTGAAGCTTTCTTT
TRBV10-3,-,few,TRBJ2-4,CAISESGESRNIQYF,TGTGCCATCAGTGAGTCGGGGGAATCCAGAAACATTCAGTACTTC
TRBV15,-,-,TRBJ2-1,CATSERDRRTSAYNEQFF,TGTGCCACCAGTGAGCGGGACAGGCGGACATCGGCTTACAATGAGCAGTTCTTC
TRBV2,-,-,TRBJ1-4,CASTRVSVNEKLFF,TGTGCCAGCACCAGAGTGTCAGTTAATGAAAAACTGTTTTTT
TRBV6-5,-,-,TRBJ1-5,CASSPYSNQPQHF,TGTGCCAGCAGTCCATATAGCAATCAGCCCCAGCATTTT
TRBV5-1,TRBD1,-,TRBJ2-4,CASSAWTGAKNIQYF,TGCGCCAGCAGCGCCTGGACAGGGGCCAAAAACATTCAGTACTTC
TRBV15,TRBD2,-,TRBJ2-5,CATSREGEGETQYF,TGTGCCACCAGCAGAGAGGGGGAGGGCGAGACCCAGTACTTC
TRBV29-1,-,-,TRBJ1-4,CSVLGYEKLFF,TGCAGCGTGTTGGGATATGAAAAACTGTTTTTT
TRBV18,-,-,TRBJ2-2,CASSLRRENTGELFF,TGTGCCAGCTCACTAAGAAGAGAGAACACCGGGGAGCTGTTTTTT